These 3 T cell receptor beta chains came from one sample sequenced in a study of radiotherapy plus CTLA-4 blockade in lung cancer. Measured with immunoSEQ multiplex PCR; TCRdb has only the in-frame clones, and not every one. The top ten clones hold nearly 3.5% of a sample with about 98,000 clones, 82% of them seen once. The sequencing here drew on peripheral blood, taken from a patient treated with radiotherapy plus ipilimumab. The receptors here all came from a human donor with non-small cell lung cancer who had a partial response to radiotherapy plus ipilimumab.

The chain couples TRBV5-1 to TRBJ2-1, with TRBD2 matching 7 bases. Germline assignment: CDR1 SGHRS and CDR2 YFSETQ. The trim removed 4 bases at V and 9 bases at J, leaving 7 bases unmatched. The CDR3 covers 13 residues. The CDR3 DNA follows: TGCGCCAGCAGCGGGGGGGGTATGGGTGAGCAGTTCTTC. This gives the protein CASSGGGMGEQFF.

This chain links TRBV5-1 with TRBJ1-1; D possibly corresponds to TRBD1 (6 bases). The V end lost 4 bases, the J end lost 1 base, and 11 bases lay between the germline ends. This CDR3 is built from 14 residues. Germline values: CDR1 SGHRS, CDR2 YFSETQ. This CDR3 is CASSRQVENTEAFF. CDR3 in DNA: TGCGCCAGCAGCCGACAGGTCGAGAACACTGAAGCTTTCTTT. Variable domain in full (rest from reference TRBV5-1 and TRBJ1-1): KAGVTQTPRYLIKTRGQQVTLSCSPISGHRSVSWYQQTPGQGLQFLFEYFSETQRNKGNFPGRFSGRQFSNSRSEMNVSTLELGDSALYLCASSRQVENTEAFFGQGTRLTVV.

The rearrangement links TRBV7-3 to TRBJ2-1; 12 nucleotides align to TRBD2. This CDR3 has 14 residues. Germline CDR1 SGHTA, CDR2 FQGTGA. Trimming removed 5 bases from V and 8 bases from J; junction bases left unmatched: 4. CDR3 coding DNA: TGTGCCAGCAGCCTAGCGGGGGGGGTGGATGAGCAGTTCTTC. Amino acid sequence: CASSLAGGVDEQFF.